A single sample gave rise to the 4 T cell receptor beta chains below, sequenced in a study of blood T cells in healthy people across ages. Primers used in a second PCR of about 7 to 11 cycles were a sample-barcoded 5' primer and a J-beta primer mix. MiXCR, run by TCRdb on the 5' RACE reads, gives a single entry per CDR3 protein. The table records some 1.4 million distinct CDR3 sequences, 40% to 50% of them present only once. Sequencing was carried out using blood. The receptors were sampled from a woman between 18 and 29 years old in good health.

This clonotype has only a few counts. The chain uses TRBV10-3 and TRBJ2-5; TRBD1 or TRBD2 may be the D gene (7 bases each). This CDR3 is built from 15 residues. Germline CDR1 and CDR2: ENHRY and SYGVKD. V lost 6 bases, J lost 1 base, and 15 bases lay in between. CDR3 in DNA: TGTGCCATCAGCGAGGGGAGGGACAGCCAAGAGACCCAGTACTTC. Its translation is CAISEGRDSQETQYF.

This clonotype has only a few counts. The genes are TRBV9 and TRBJ2-1; 14 bases line up with TRBD2. Unmatched junction bases numbered 11, after V lost 4 bases and J lost 5 bases. Germline assignment: CDR1 SGDLS and CDR2 YYNGEE. The CDR3 is 18 residues long. The CDR3 DNA follows: TGTGCCAGCAGCCCCTGGGGGACTAGCGGGGGCCCCAACAATGAGCAGTTCTTC. It encodes CASSPWGTSGGPNNEQFF.

This chain uses TRBV5-1 with TRBJ2-1; D call uncertain. From germline, CDR1 is SGHRS and CDR2 YFSETQ. V dropped 1 base and J dropped 3 bases, with 8 bases sitting between them. The CDR3 spans 14 residues. CDR3 nucleotides: TGCGCCAGCAGCTTGTTTTGGGGCTACAATGAGCAGTTCTTC. It translates to CASSLFWGYNEQFF.

The rearrangement joins TRBV6-1 to TRBJ2-1; 12 bases are a match to TRBD2. After removal of 6 bases from V and 9 bases from J, the junction contained 21 bases not matched to a gene. The CDR3 is made up of 19 amino acids. CDR1 and CDR2 (germline): MNHNS, SASEGT. The CDR3 bases are TGTGCCAGCAGCGCAACCCCTAGCGGGGGGGCTCCTCGGAGGGGTGAGCAGTTCTTC. It codes for CASSATPSGGAPRRGEQFF.